These T cell receptor beta chains were read from a single sample in a study of CXCR3-negative and CXCR3-positive naive CD8 T cells. TCRdb reprocessed the 5' RACE reads and reports one entry per CDR3 protein, with no DNA. This repertoire includes tens of thousands of distinct CDR3 sequences. The source material was naive CXCR3+ CD8+ T cells from blood. Receptors were obtained from a human donor in good health. Some clones in this sample may be carry-over from other donors' samples. The CDR3 runs from the conserved cysteine through the conserved F or W.

j_gene: TRBJ2-7
v_gene: TRBV29-1
CDR3aa: CSVERQGSYEQYF

j_gene: TRBJ1-2
v_gene: TRBV28
CDR3aa: CASVIQGYGYGYTF

j_gene: TRBJ1-1
v_gene: TRBV7-6
CDR3aa: CASSLNTGTEAFF

j_gene: TRBJ1-5
v_gene: TRBV7-9
CDR3aa: CASSSQGANQPQHF

j_gene: TRBJ2-7
v_gene: TRBV6-5
CDR3aa: CASSYSGAAFYEQYF

j_gene: TRBJ2-2
v_gene: TRBV7-9
CDR3aa: CASSPQMGRQTGELFF

j_gene: TRBJ2-7
v_gene: TRBV10-3
CDR3aa: CAISESVWLAGYEQYF

j_gene: TRBJ2-1
v_gene: TRBV27
CDR3aa: CASSWSSGYEQFF

j_gene: TRBJ2-7
v_gene: TRBV4-1
CDR3aa: CASSQAGLVTYEQYF

j_gene: TRBJ2-7
v_gene: TRBV13
CDR3aa: CASSFSGSAYEQYF

j_gene: TRBJ1-1
v_gene: TRBV15
CDR3aa: CATSRASGGVHTEAFF

j_gene: TRBJ1-5
v_gene: TRBV23-1
CDR3aa: CASSQSGLQQEDQPQHF

j_gene: TRBJ2-7
v_gene: TRBV5-5
CDR3aa: CASSLDGGGYEQYF

j_gene: TRBJ1-2
v_gene: TRBV7-6
CDR3aa: CASSSTGTGYGYTF

j_gene: TRBJ2-2
v_gene: TRBV29-1
CDR3aa: CSVETRTTVYRGHTGELFF

j_gene: TRBJ1-2
v_gene: TRBV7-9
CDR3aa: CASTPALDGYTF

j_gene: TRBJ2-3
v_gene: TRBV4-3
CDR3aa: CASSQDRGSDTQYF

j_gene: TRBJ2-7
v_gene: TRBV7-8
CDR3aa: CASSYPSVAGIYEQYF

j_gene: TRBJ2-7
v_gene: TRBV11-2
CDR3aa: CASSSTVSYEQYF

j_gene: TRBJ1-2
v_gene: TRBV7-9
CDR3aa: CASSLMGGANYGYTF

j_gene: TRBJ1-5
v_gene: TRBV28
CDR3aa: CASSLTGRGSQHF

j_gene: TRBJ2-1
v_gene: TRBV6-4
CDR3aa: CASSDSRSAISSYNEQFF

j_gene: TRBJ1-4
v_gene: TRBV2
CDR3aa: CASSEGITVNEKLFF

j_gene: TRBJ1-1
v_gene: TRBV12-3/TRBV12-4
CDR3aa: CASSPGQERMDTEAFF

j_gene: TRBJ2-3
v_gene: TRBV4-3
CDR3aa: CASSQPGSGTGHTDTQYF

j_gene: TRBJ1-4
v_gene: TRBV20-1
CDR3aa: CSARGTGELEKLFF

j_gene: TRBJ1-2
v_gene: TRBV6-6
CDR3aa: CASTEYRDSLSKAGYTF

j_gene: TRBJ1-6
v_gene: TRBV7-2
CDR3aa: CASSWAASPLHF

j_gene: TRBJ2-3
v_gene: TRBV7-9
CDR3aa: CASSSRLVFTDTQYF

j_gene: TRBJ2-7
v_gene: TRBV28
CDR3aa: CASSPIGSGGAGTYF

j_gene: TRBJ2-4
v_gene: TRBV6-6
CDR3aa: CASSNRDRGVEAKNIQYF

j_gene: TRBJ1-3
v_gene: TRBV6-5
CDR3aa: CASSYGSSSGNTIYF

j_gene: TRBJ2-2
v_gene: TRBV29-1
CDR3aa: CSVEKRIPGELFF

j_gene: TRBJ2-2
v_gene: TRBV7-9
CDR3aa: CASSFTIRRFANTGELFF

j_gene: TRBJ1-1
v_gene: TRBV9
CDR3aa: CASSPPLPRNTEAFF

j_gene: TRBJ1-1
v_gene: TRBV6-6
CDR3aa: CASSYSQGNTEAFF

j_gene: TRBJ2-7
v_gene: TRBV7-2
CDR3aa: CASSFNQGSYEQYF

j_gene: TRBJ2-1
v_gene: TRBV4-3
CDR3aa: CASSQTQQGEQFF

j_gene: TRBJ2-1
v_gene: TRBV27
CDR3aa: CASRLLTGGSYNEQFF

j_gene: TRBJ2-3
v_gene: TRBV28
CDR3aa: CASSLAGPDTQYF

j_gene: TRBJ2-7
v_gene: TRBV29-1
CDR3aa: CSVDKEDSYEQYF

j_gene: TRBJ2-7
v_gene: TRBV20-1
CDR3aa: CSASPPGLYEQYF

j_gene: TRBJ2-7
v_gene: TRBV27
CDR3aa: CASSSAGGTYEQYF

j_gene: TRBJ1-2
v_gene: TRBV19
CDR3aa: CASSAGQRANYGYTF

j_gene: TRBJ1-2
v_gene: TRBV6-5
CDR3aa: CASSLRESYGYTF